The rows below give T cell receptor beta chains drawn from one sample of a study of T cell responses to AZD1222 COVID-19 vaccine. The repertoire was sequenced with immunoSEQ multiplex PCR; TCRdb's copy has only in-frame clones and lacks some. The sample includes under 150,000 clones, 90% of them seen just once. This sample comprised peripheral blood, obtained on day 0 of AZD1222 vaccination. These receptors were obtained from an adult in good health. Both conserved end residues are part of each CDR3. The D gene is left open where the match is weak. Expanded clones are given a class, and other clones once, few, many or no size at all.

V gene,clone size,J gene,D gene,CDR3 DNA,CDR3 protein
TRBV19,.,TRBJ1-1,.,.,CASSILAGTGETEAFF
TRBV10-2,.,TRBJ2-1,.,TGCGCCAGCATACGGATGTTTGGGGATGAGCAGTTCTTC,CASIRMFGDEQFF
TRBV7-2,.,TRBJ2-7,TRBD2,TGTGCCAGCAGATCTAGCGGGAGGGCGCCCTACGAGCAGTACTTC,CASRSSGRAPYEQYF
TRBV30,.,TRBJ2-5,.,TGTGCCTGGAGCCCCCAAGAGACCCAGTACTTC,CAWSPQETQYF
TRBV18,.,TRBJ2-7,TRBD1,TGTGCCAGCTCACCCAGGACAGGGGACAAGGGCGAGCAGTACTTC,CASSPRTGDKGEQYF
TRBV24-1,.,TRBJ1-5,TRBD1,TGTGCCACCAGTGAGGGGAACAGGGGTGACAATCAGCCCCAGCATTTT,CATSEGNRGDNQPQHF
TRBV6-6,.,TRBJ2-3,.,TGTGCCAGCAGTTACCCCGCCGATACTAGCACAGATACGCAGTATTTT,CASSYPADTSTDTQYF
TRBV6-5,.,TRBJ2-1,.,TGTGCCAGCAGTTACTCGAGGTACAATGAGCAGTTCTTC,CASSYSRYNEQFF
TRBV2,.,TRBJ2-5,.,TGTGCCAGCAGTGCAGGCCCAGGGACCCAGTACTTC,CASSAGPGTQYF
TRBV25-1,once,TRBJ1-5,.,TGTGCCAGCAGCGAGGGGAGGCAGGGAAGGGGTCAGCCCCAGCATTTT,CASSEGRQGRGQPQHF
TRBV13,.,TRBJ2-7,TRBD2,TGTGCCAGCAGCCCGCCCTCCGCCCCGGGGGGAAGGACCTACGAGCAGTACTTC,CASSPPSAPGGRTYEQYF
TRBV7-2,.,TRBJ2-7,.,TGTGCCAGCAGCTTAGCGACGGGGGCTAGTTTTTCCTACGAGCAGTACTTC,CASSLATGASFSYEQYF
TRBV5-1,.,TRBJ2-5,.,TGCGCCAGCAGCTTAGGTCAAGGACAAGAGACCCAGTACTTC,CASSLGQGQETQYF
TRBV6-6,.,TRBJ2-1,.,TGTGCCAGCAGTTATACGGTGGCGGGTCGGTACAATGAGCAGTTCTTC,CASSYTVAGRYNEQFF
TRBV7-2,.,TRBJ1-2,TRBD1,TGTGCCAGCAGCTTAGCGCCGGGACAGGGCCCCTTAGGATATGGCTACACCTTC,CASSLAPGQGPLGYGYTF
TRBV6-5,.,TRBJ1-3,.,TGTGCCAGCAGGTTACTACTTCCCGGAAACACCATATATTTT,CASRLLLPGNTIYF
TRBV12-3/TRBV12-4,.,TRBJ2-7,.,TGTGCCAGCAGTCCAAGCTCCTACGAGCAGTACTTC,CASSPSSYEQYF
TRBV5-4,once,TRBJ1-2,TRBD1,TGTGCCAGCAGCGGCGGACAGGGGGCAATTGTTAGCTATGGCTACACCTTC,CASSGGQGAIVSYGYTF
TRBV30,.,TRBJ1-5,.,TGTGCCTGGAGCTCAGGTTCCGGGGATCAGCCCCAGCATTTT,CAWSSGSGDQPQHF
TRBV5-8,.,TRBJ1-5,.,TGTGCCAGCAGCTTTGGCAGGGCTAGCAATCAGCCCCAGCATTTT,CASSFGRASNQPQHF
TRBV19,.,TRBJ1-6,.,TGTGCCAGTAGTATAGGGACAGCCGAAAATTCACCCCTCCACTTT,CASSIGTAENSPLHF
TRBV7-2,.,TRBJ1-6,.,TGTGCCAGCAACTACGTTGGCAGGGTTAACCGTTCACCCCTCCACTTT,CASNYVGRVNRSPLHF
TRBV27,.,TRBJ2-2,.,TGTGCCAGCAGTTTATCGAAGGGAACCCTGTTTTTT,CASSLSKGTLFF
TRBV5-4,.,TRBJ2-3,TRBD2,TGTGCCAGCAGCTTGAGCGGGAGTATAACAGATACGCAGTATTTT,CASSLSGSITDTQYF
TRBV30,.,TRBJ1-5,.,TGTGCCTGGACGGGGGGGAGCAATCAGCCCCAGCATTTT,CAWTGGSNQPQHF
TRBV19,.,TRBJ2-7,.,TGTGCCAGTAGTCCCGCGCGGGGCGAGGGGGGCTACGAGCAGTACTTC,CASSPARGEGGYEQYF
TRBV5-4,.,TRBJ2-1,.,TGTGCCAGCAGCTTTCCCGGGGGCGGGCGCAATGAGCAGTTCTTC,CASSFPGGGRNEQFF
TRBV29-1,.,TRBJ2-5,TRBD1,TGCAGCGCCGGGACAGGGGGCGCAGAGACCCAGTACTTC,CSAGTGGAETQYF
TRBV21-1,.,TRBJ2-3,.,TGTGCCAGCAGCAAACTACCAGGGGGCATAAGGGATACGCAGTATTTT,CASSKLPGGIRDTQYF
TRBV7-6,.,TRBJ2-7,.,TGTGCCAGCAGCTTAGATGCAGGATCCTACGAGCAGTACTTC,CASSLDAGSYEQYF
TRBV10-3,.,TRBJ1-3,.,TGTGCCACCGGGACCCCTATAAACGGAAACACCATATATTTT,CATGTPINGNTIYF
TRBV3-1/TRBV3-2,.,TRBJ1-2,.,TGTGCCAGCAGCCAAGACACACAGGGATTCTATGGCTACACCTTC,CASSQDTQGFYGYTF
TRBV18,.,TRBJ1-4,TRBD1,TGTGCCAGCTCACCGGGACAGCTTAATGAAAAACTGTTTTTT,CASSPGQLNEKLFF
TRBV6-2/TRBV6-3,.,TRBJ2-1,.,TGTGCCAGCAGTTACGAGTTCTTGCAGGGCTCCTACAATGAGCAGTTCTTC,CASSYEFLQGSYNEQFF
TRBV10-3,.,TRBJ1-2,.,TGTGCCATCAGTGAGTCGTCCCGGACTCTTAACTATGGCTACACCTTC,CAISESSRTLNYGYTF
TRBV27,.,TRBJ1-1,.,TGTGCCAGCAGTTTAGTTTGGACCGCTGAAGCTTTCTTT,CASSLVWTAEAFF
TRBV18,.,TRBJ1-1,.,TGTGCCAGCTCACAGGAGATGGCGCGCACTGAAGCTTTCTTT,CASSQEMARTEAFF
TRBV7-2,.,TRBJ2-2,.,TGTGCCAGCAGCATAACAGGGCCCCCCGGGGAGCTGTTTTTT,CASSITGPPGELFF
TRBV9,.,TRBJ1-4,.,TGTGCCAGCAGAGCGGACCTTTTTGGCAATGAAAAACTGTTTTTT,CASRADLFGNEKLFF
TRBV7-2,.,TRBJ2-7,TRBD2,TGTGCCAGCAGCTTAGAGACTAGCGGGAGGGTAAGCTCCTACGAGCAGTACTTC,CASSLETSGRVSSYEQYF
TRBV6-5,.,TRBJ2-2,.,TGTGCCAGCAGACGGGACCCCGGGGAGCTGTTTTTT,CASRRDPGELFF
TRBV5-1,.,TRBJ1-2,TRBD1,TGCGCCAGCAGCTCACAGGGGGGAGACTATGGCTACACCTTC,CASSSQGGDYGYTF